This T cell receptor beta chain was retrieved from a study of OX40 agonist ivuxolimab in advanced cancers. On the study more broadly: The patients received agonistic anti-OX40 (CD134) antibody ivuxolimab.

Study-wide findings and caveats: By week 6 at 0.1 to 3.0 mg/kg, blood CD4+ and CD8+ T cells had expanded clonally. Partial responders dosed at 0.1-3.0 mg/kg displayed clonal expansion ranking among the lowest.

Points on this clone: Its antigen is unknown.

Repertoires were generated with immunoSEQ multiplex PCR, while TCRdb's copy carries only in-frame clones and drops some. The sample lists approximately 24,000 clones, about four fifths occurring once. The germline V gene has CDR1 SGDLS and CDR2 YYNGEE. CDR3 length equals 16 residues. The junction had 10 bases not matched to a gene; V was cut back by 4 bases and J by 8 bases. The sequences come from CD4+ or CD8+ T cells sorted from blood, collected in a trial of the OX40 agonist ivuxolimab. The source of this sequence is an adult with an advanced solid tumor such as melanoma, head and neck, liver or kidney cancer. The chain carries TRBV9 and TRBJ2-1; 12 bases align to TRBD2. The DNA of the CDR3 is TGTGCCAGCAGCCTCCATCTAGCGGGGGGGCACGATGAGCAGTTCTTC. As protein: CASSLHLAGGHDEQFF.